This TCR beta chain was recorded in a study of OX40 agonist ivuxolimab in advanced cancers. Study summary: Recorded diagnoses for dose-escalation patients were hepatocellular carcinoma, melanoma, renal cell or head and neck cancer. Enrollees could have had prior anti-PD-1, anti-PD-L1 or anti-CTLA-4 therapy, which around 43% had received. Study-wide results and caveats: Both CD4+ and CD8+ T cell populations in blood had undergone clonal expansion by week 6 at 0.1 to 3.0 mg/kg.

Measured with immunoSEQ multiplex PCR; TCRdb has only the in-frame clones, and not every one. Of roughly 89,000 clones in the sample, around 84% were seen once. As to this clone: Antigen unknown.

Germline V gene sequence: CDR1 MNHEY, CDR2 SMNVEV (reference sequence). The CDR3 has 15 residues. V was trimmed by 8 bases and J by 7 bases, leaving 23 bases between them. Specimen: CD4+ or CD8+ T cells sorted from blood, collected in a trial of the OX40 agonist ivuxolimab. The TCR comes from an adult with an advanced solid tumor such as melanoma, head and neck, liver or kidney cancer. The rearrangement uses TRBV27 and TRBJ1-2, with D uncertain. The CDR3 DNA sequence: TGTGCCAGCTCCAAGGAGGCAGCCCTACCCGGTGGCTACACCTTC. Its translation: CASSKEAALPGGYTF.